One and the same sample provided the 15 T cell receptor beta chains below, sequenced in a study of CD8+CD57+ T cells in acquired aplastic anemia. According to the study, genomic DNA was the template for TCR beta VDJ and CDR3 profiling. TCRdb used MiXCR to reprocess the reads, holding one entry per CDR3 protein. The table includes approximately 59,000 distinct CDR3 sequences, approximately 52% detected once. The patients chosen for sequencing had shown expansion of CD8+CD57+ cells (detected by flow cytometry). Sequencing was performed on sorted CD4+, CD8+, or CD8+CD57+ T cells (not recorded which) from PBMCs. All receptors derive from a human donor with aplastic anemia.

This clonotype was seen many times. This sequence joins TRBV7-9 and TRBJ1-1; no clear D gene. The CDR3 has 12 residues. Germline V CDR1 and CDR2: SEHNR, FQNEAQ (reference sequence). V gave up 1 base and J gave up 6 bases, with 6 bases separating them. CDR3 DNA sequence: TGTGCCAGCAGCTTAGGGGAAGCTGAAGCTTTCTTT. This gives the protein CASSLGEAEAFF. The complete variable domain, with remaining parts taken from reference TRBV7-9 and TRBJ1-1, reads DTGVSQNPRHKITKRGQNVTFRCDPISEHNRLYWYRQTLGQGPEFLTYFQNEAQLEKSRLLSDRFSAERPKGSFSTLEIQRTEQGDSAMYLCASSLGEAEAFFGQGTRLTVV.

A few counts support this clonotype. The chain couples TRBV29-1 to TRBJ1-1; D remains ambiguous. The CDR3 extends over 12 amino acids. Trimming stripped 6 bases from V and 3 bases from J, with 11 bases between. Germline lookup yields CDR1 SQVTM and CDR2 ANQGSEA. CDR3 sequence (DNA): TGCAGCGTACGGCGGGCAGACACTGAAGCTTTCTTT. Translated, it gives CSVRRADTEAFF.

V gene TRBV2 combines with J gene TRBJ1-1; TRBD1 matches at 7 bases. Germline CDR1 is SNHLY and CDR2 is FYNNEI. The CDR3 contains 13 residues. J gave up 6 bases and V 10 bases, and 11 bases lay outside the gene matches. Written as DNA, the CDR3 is TGTGCCACCTACATCAACAGGGGCGCTGAAGCTTTCTTT. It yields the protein CATYINRGAEAFF. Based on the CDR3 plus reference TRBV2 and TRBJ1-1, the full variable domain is EPEVTQTPSHQVTQMGQEVILRCVPISNHLYFYWYRQILGQKVEFLVSFYNNEISEKSEIFDDQFSVERPDGSNFTLKIRSTKLEDSAMYFCATYINRGAEAFFGQGTRLTVV.

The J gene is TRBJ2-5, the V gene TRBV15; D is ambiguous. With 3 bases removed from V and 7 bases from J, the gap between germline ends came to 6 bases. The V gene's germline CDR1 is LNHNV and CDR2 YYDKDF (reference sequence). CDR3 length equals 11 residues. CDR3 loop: CATSSGWTQYF. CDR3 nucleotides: TGTGCCACCAGCAGTGGGTGGACCCAGTACTTC.

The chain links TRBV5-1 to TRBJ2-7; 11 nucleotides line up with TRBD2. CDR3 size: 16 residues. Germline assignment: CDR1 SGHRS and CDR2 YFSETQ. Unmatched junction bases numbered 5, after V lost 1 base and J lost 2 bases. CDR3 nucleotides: TGCGCCAGCAGCTTGTTTGTAGCGGGAGGGGCCTACGAGCAGTACTTC. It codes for CASSLFVAGGAYEQYF. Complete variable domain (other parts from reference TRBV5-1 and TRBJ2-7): KAGVTQTPRYLIKTRGQQVTLSCSPISGHRSVSWYQQTPGQGLQFLFEYFSETQRNKGNFPGRFSGRQFSNSRSEMNVSTLELGDSALYLCASSLFVAGGAYEQYFGPGTRLTVT.

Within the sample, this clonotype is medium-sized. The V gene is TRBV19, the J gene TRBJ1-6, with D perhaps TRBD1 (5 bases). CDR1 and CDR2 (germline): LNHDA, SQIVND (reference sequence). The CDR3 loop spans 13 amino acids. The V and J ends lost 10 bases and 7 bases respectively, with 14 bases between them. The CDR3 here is CANSGFLNSPLHF. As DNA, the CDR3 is TGTGCCAACTCAGGGTTCTTGAATTCACCCCTCCACTTT.

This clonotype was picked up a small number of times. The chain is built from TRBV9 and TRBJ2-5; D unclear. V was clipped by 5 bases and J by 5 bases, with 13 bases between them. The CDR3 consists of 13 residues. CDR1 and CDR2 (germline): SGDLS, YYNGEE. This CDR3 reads CASSGVRSETQYF. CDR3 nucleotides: TGTGCCAGCAGTGGGGTCCGGAGTGAGACCCAGTACTTC.

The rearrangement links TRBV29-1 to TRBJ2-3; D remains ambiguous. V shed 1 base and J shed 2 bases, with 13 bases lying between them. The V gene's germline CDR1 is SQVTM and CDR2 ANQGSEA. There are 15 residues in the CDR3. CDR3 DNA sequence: TGCAGCGTTGAAGCCCCACAGTCCCCCACAGATACGCAGTATTTT. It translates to CSVEAPQSPTDTQYF.

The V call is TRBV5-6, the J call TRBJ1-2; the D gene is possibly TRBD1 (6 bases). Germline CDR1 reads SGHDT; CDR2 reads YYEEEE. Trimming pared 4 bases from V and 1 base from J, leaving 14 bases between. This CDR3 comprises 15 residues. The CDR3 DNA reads TGTGCCAGCAGCCCGAATGACAGGATTAACTATGGCTACACCTTC. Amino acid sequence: CASSPNDRINYGYTF.

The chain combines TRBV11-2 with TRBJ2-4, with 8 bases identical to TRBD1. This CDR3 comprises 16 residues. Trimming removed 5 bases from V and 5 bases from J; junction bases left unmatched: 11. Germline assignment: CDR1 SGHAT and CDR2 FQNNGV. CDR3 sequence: CASSPHDRGAENIQYF. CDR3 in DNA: TGTGCCAGCAGCCCGCACGACAGGGGAGCGGAAAACATTCAGTACTTC.

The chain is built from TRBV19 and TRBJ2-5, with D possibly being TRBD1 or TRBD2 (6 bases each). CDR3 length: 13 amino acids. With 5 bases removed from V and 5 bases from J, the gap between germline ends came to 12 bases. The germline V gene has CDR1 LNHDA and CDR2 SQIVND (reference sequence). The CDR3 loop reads CASSRGLRETQYF. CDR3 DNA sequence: TGTGCCAGTAGTCGGGGGCTACGGGAGACCCAGTACTTC.

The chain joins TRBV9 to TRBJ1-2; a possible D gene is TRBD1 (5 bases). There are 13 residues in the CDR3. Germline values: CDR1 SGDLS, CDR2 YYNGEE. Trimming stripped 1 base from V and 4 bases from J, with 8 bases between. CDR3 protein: CASSVFGAYGYTF. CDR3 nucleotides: TGTGCCAGCAGCGTATTCGGGGCCTATGGCTACACCTTC.

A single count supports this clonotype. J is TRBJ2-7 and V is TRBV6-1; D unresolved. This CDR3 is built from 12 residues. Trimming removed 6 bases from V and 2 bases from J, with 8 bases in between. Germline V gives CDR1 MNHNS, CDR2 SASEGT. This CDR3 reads CASSGYTYEQYF. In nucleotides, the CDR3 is TGTGCCAGCAGCGGATATACCTACGAGCAGTACTTC.

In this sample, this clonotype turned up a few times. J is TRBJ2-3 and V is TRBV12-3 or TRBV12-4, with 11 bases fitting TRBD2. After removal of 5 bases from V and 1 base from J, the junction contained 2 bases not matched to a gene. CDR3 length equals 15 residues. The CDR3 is CASSALAGGTDTQYF. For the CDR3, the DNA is TGTGCCAGCAGTGCACTAGCGGGGGGCACAGATACGCAGTATTTT.

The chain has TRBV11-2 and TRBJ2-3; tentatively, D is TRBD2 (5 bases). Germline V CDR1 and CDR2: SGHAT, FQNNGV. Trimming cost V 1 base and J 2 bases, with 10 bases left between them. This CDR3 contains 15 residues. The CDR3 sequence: CASSLGAGVTDTQYF. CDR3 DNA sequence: TGTGCCAGCAGCTTAGGTGCGGGCGTCACAGATACGCAGTATTTT. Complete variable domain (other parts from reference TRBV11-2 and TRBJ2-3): EAGVAQSPRYKIIEKRQSVAFWCNPISGHATLYWYQQILGQGPKLLIQFQNNGVVDDSQLPKDRFSAERLKGVDSTLKIQPAKLEDSAVYLCASSLGAGVTDTQYFGPGTRLTVL.